This T cell receptor (beta chain) was obtained from a study of HIV-infected patients and healthy controls (dated by TCRdb to between 2014 and 2016). V and J lose 5 bases and 4 bases, and a span of 11 bases separates them. The CDR3 holds 12 amino acids from the cysteine to the phenylalanine. The entry retains the CDR3 DNA only, 36 bases that are in frame from base 1. CDR1 and CDR2 are read off the germline V gene (reference sequence) as DFQATT and SNEGSKA. Libraries came from 5' RACE. Sequencing relied on an Illumina MiSeq. Using fastp at Q25 and MiXCR, TCRdb reprocessed the public reads and kept productive beta chains. Rows with one shared CDR3 protein collapse into an entry with the most common genes and DNA. The sample includes under 20,000 distinct CDR3 sequences, with 15% to 20% observed a single time. The ten top clones hold about 23% of the sample. On this clonotype itself: Its antigen has not been determined. Nothing much larger sits one base from this clone, and base qualities are not available.

Sequenced: CD8+ T cells from blood. In this chain, TRBV20-1 is recombined with TRBJ1-1; the D gene identity is not certain. The sequence derives from a human donor in good health. The CDR3 region reads CSAHRWGTEAFF. The nucleotides read TGCAGTGCTCACAGATGGGGCACTGAAGCTTTCTTT.